The rows below give T cell receptor beta chains drawn from one sample of a study of OX40 agonist ivuxolimab in advanced cancers. Repertoires were generated with immunoSEQ multiplex PCR, while TCRdb's copy carries only in-frame clones and drops some. This sample yields roughly 70,000 clones, of which about 86% are seen a single time; 0.6% to 0.8% belongs to the top ten. This material consisted of CD4+ or CD8+ T cells sorted from blood, taken in a trial of the OX40 agonist ivuxolimab. The receptors stem from an adult with an advanced solid tumor such as melanoma, head and neck, liver or kidney cancer. Each CDR3 is given with its conserved first and last residue. The order of the fields is CDR3 protein, CDR3 DNA, V gene, J gene, clone size, D gene. A D gene is named only where the DNA matches it firmly. Clone sizes are given selectively: once, few, many, or a class where the clone is expanded.

CDR3 protein: CAWSGDGVRRRYEQFF
CDR3 DNA: TGTGCCTGGAGTGGGGACGGGGTAAGGCGTCGTTATGAGCAGTTCTTC
V gene: TRBV30
J gene: TRBJ2-1
clone size: NA
D gene: NA

CDR3 protein: CASSQDPNYNEQFF
CDR3 DNA: TGTGCCAGCAGCCAGGACCCGAACTACAATGAGCAGTTCTTC
V gene: TRBV6-5
J gene: TRBJ2-1
clone size: NA
D gene: NA

CDR3 protein: CASSPRERGYTF
CDR3 DNA: TGTGCCAGCAGCCCACGGGAGCGGGGCTACACCTTC
V gene: TRBV7-2
J gene: TRBJ1-2
clone size: NA
D gene: NA

CDR3 protein: CASRQGGNTGELFF
CDR3 DNA: TGCGCCAGCAGGCAGGGGGGAAACACCGGGGAGCTGTTTTTT
V gene: TRBV5-1
J gene: TRBJ2-2
clone size: few
D gene: NA

CDR3 protein: CASSWTGSGVYEQYF
CDR3 DNA: TGCGCCAGCAGCTGGACAGGGAGTGGGGTATACGAGCAGTACTTC
V gene: TRBV5-1
J gene: TRBJ2-7
clone size: few
D gene: TRBD1

CDR3 protein: CASGGPAGELFF
CDR3 DNA: TGTGCTAGTGGTGGACCGGCCGGGGAGCTGTTTTTT
V gene: TRBV12-5
J gene: TRBJ2-2
clone size: NA
D gene: NA

CDR3 protein: CASSLWEGGGADTQYF
CDR3 DNA: TGTGCCAGCAGCTTATGGGAGGGGGGCGGAGCAGATACGCAGTATTTT
V gene: TRBV11-1
J gene: TRBJ2-3
clone size: NA
D gene: NA

CDR3 protein: CASRPGQGGTEAFF
CDR3 DNA: TGTGCCAGTAGGCCCGGACAGGGAGGCACTGAAGCTTTCTTT
V gene: TRBV19
J gene: TRBJ1-1
clone size: NA
D gene: TRBD1

CDR3 protein: CATSRETGGAYEQYF
CDR3 DNA: TGTGCCACCAGCAGAGAAACAGGGGGAGCCTACGAGCAGTACTTC
V gene: TRBV15
J gene: TRBJ2-7
clone size: NA
D gene: TRBD1

CDR3 protein: CARSFLLRFPAYEQYF
CDR3 DNA: TGTGCCAGAAGCTTTTTACTTCGGTTTCCCGCCTACGAGCAGTACTTC
V gene: TRBV7-5
J gene: TRBJ2-7
clone size: once
D gene: NA

CDR3 protein: CASRRQIQETQYF
CDR3 DNA: TGTGCCAGCAGACGACAGATCCAAGAGACCCAGTACTTC
V gene: TRBV2
J gene: TRBJ2-5
clone size: NA
D gene: NA

CDR3 protein: CASSIIPQGNQPQHF
CDR3 DNA: TGTGCCAGTAGTATTATCCCCCAGGGCAATCAGCCCCAGCATTTT
V gene: TRBV19
J gene: TRBJ1-5
clone size: NA
D gene: NA

CDR3 protein: CASSFSGTGSSSYNEQFF
CDR3 DNA: TGTGCCAGCAGCTTCTCCGGGACAGGGAGCAGCTCCTACAATGAGCAGTTCTTC
V gene: TRBV7-2
J gene: TRBJ2-1
clone size: few
D gene: TRBD1

CDR3 protein: CASSRGETQYF
CDR3 DNA: TGTGCCAGCAGTAGAGGGGAGACCCAGTACTTC
V gene: TRBV6-5
J gene: TRBJ2-5
clone size: NA
D gene: NA

CDR3 protein: CASSFTGRVGNQPQHF
CDR3 DNA: TGTGCCAGCAGTTTTACGGGGAGAGTGGGCAATCAGCCCCAGCATTTT
V gene: TRBV28
J gene: TRBJ1-5
clone size: few
D gene: NA

CDR3 protein: CASSTGQGVPDEQYF
CDR3 DNA: TGTGCCAGCAGCACGGGACAGGGGGTACCTGACGAGCAGTACTTC
V gene: TRBV7-2
J gene: TRBJ2-7
clone size: NA
D gene: TRBD1

CDR3 protein: CASSFLPRGNEQFF
CDR3 DNA: TGTGCCAGCAGTTTCCTCCCTCGAGGGAATGAGCAGTTCTTC
V gene: TRBV28
J gene: TRBJ2-1
clone size: NA
D gene: NA

CDR3 protein: CASKDRGEGYTF
CDR3 DNA: TGTGCCAGCAAAGACAGAGGGGAGGGCTACACCTTC
V gene: TRBV6-6
J gene: TRBJ1-2
clone size: NA
D gene: NA

CDR3 protein: CASRMEGNSPLHF
CDR3 DNA: TGTGCCAGCAGGATGGAAGGGAATTCACCCCTCCACTTT
V gene: TRBV6-6
J gene: TRBJ1-6
clone size: NA
D gene: NA

CDR3 protein: CASSQEVLGGFRDTGELFF
CDR3 DNA: TGCGCCAGCAGCCAAGAAGTCTTGGGGGGCTTTCGGGACACCGGGGAGCTGTTTTTT
V gene: TRBV4-3
J gene: TRBJ2-2
clone size: NA
D gene: NA

CDR3 protein: CASSRGLETQYF
CDR3 DNA: TGTGCCAGCAGCAGGGGGCTGGAGACCCAGTACTTC
V gene: TRBV7-9
J gene: TRBJ2-5
clone size: NA
D gene: TRBD1

CDR3 protein: CASSLVGGDTQYF
CDR3 DNA: TGTGCTAGCAGCTTAGTGGGTGGCGATACGCAGTATTTT
V gene: TRBV7-7
J gene: TRBJ2-3
clone size: NA
D gene: NA

CDR3 protein: CASRPPGLAGGRLGADTQYF
CDR3 DNA: TGTGCCAGCAGACCCCCCGGGCTAGCGGGGGGGCGCCTGGGCGCAGATACGCAGTATTTT
V gene: TRBV28
J gene: TRBJ2-3
clone size: NA
D gene: TRBD2

CDR3 protein: CACLPRDKNTEAFF
CDR3 DNA: TGTGCCTGCCTTCCAAGGGACAAGAACACTGAAGCTTTCTTT
V gene: TRBV30
J gene: TRBJ1-1
clone size: NA
D gene: NA

CDR3 protein: CASSLDRVNQPQHF
CDR3 DNA: TGTGCCAGCAGCTTAGATCGTGTCAATCAGCCCCAGCATTTT
V gene: TRBV7-2
J gene: TRBJ1-5
clone size: NA
D gene: NA

CDR3 protein: CASSPGLGASQSYEQYF
CDR3 DNA: TGTGCCAGCAGTCCAGGACTAGGGGCTAGCCAATCCTACGAGCAGTACTTC
V gene: TRBV27
J gene: TRBJ2-7
clone size: NA
D gene: TRBD2

CDR3 protein: CASSSGLAGTTPSTDTQYF
CDR3 DNA: TGTGCCAGCAGTTCGGGACTAGCGGGAACAACTCCAAGCACAGATACGCAGTATTTT
V gene: TRBV27
J gene: TRBJ2-3
clone size: NA
D gene: TRBD2

CDR3 protein: CASSEASLAANVLTF
CDR3 DNA: TGTGCCAGCAGTGAAGCTTCGTTGGCAGCAAACGTCCTGACTTTC
V gene: TRBV2
J gene: TRBJ2-6
clone size: NA
D gene: NA

CDR3 protein: CASGQVDLIGTQYF
CDR3 DNA: TGTGCCAGCGGGCAGGTGGACCTCATTGGTACGCAGTATTTT
V gene: TRBV11-3
J gene: TRBJ2-3
clone size: NA
D gene: NA

CDR3 protein: CASSYSGSSTQPQHF
CDR3 DNA: TGTGCCAGCAGTTACTCTGGGTCTTCTACTCAGCCCCAGCATTTT
V gene: TRBV6-6
J gene: TRBJ1-5
clone size: NA
D gene: NA

CDR3 protein: CASRGGDLSSGNTIYF
CDR3 DNA: TGCGCCAGCAGGGGCGGGGATTTGAGCTCTGGAAACACCATATATTTT
V gene: TRBV10-2
J gene: TRBJ1-3
clone size: NA
D gene: NA

CDR3 protein: CATSRGTGGDYYGYTF
CDR3 DNA: TGTGCCACCAGCAGAGGGACAGGGGGAGATTACTATGGCTACACCTTC
V gene: TRBV15
J gene: TRBJ1-2
clone size: NA
D gene: TRBD1

CDR3 protein: CASSLDRLGEQFF
CDR3 DNA: TGTGCCAGCAGCTTGGACAGATTGGGGGAGCAGTTCTTC
V gene: TRBV5-6
J gene: TRBJ2-1
clone size: few
D gene: NA

CDR3 protein: CASNRAGNANYGYTF
CDR3 DNA: TGTGCCAGCAACAGGGCAGGGAATGCTAACTATGGCTACACCTTC
V gene: TRBV28
J gene: TRBJ1-2
clone size: NA
D gene: NA

CDR3 protein: CASSSGTGPNIQYF
CDR3 DNA: TGTGCCAGCAGTTCTGGGACGGGCCCAAACATTCAGTACTTC
V gene: TRBV27
J gene: TRBJ2-4
clone size: NA
D gene: NA

CDR3 protein: CASSIDRWFEAFF
CDR3 DNA: TGTGCCAGTAGTATTGACAGGTGGTTTGAAGCTTTCTTT
V gene: TRBV19
J gene: TRBJ1-1
clone size: NA
D gene: NA

CDR3 protein: CASRPTGWNSPLHF
CDR3 DNA: TGTGCCAGTAGGCCGACAGGGTGGAATTCACCCCTCCACTTT
V gene: TRBV19
J gene: TRBJ1-6
clone size: few
D gene: TRBD1

CDR3 protein: CSVESSSGGPDTQYF
CDR3 DNA: TGCAGCGTTGAATCGTCTAGCGGGGGGCCAGATACGCAGTATTTT
V gene: TRBV29-1
J gene: TRBJ2-3
clone size: NA
D gene: TRBD2

CDR3 protein: CSVPAYTGVPYNEQFF
CDR3 DNA: TGCAGCGTACCAGCATACACAGGGGTTCCCTACAATGAGCAGTTCTTC
V gene: TRBV29-1
J gene: TRBJ2-1
clone size: NA
D gene: TRBD1

CDR3 protein: CASSFPDRDNQPQHF
CDR3 DNA: TGTGCCAGCAGTTTCCCCGACAGGGACAATCAGCCCCAGCATTTT
V gene: TRBV28
J gene: TRBJ1-5
clone size: NA
D gene: TRBD1

CDR3 protein: CASSPGTGGKETQYF
CDR3 DNA: TGTGCCAGCAGCCCGGGGACAGGGGGTAAAGAGACCCAGTACTTC
V gene: TRBV7-2
J gene: TRBJ2-5
clone size: NA
D gene: TRBD1

CDR3 protein: CASSLGRNTGELFF
CDR3 DNA: TGTGCCAGCAGCTTAGGACGGAACACCGGGGAGCTGTTTTTT
V gene: TRBV11-3
J gene: TRBJ2-2
clone size: NA
D gene: NA

CDR3 protein: CASSLVGQGYGNTIYF
CDR3 DNA: TGCGCCAGCAGCTTGGTTGGACAGGGCTATGGAAACACCATATATTTT
V gene: TRBV5-1
J gene: TRBJ1-3
clone size: NA
D gene: TRBD1

CDR3 protein: CASSPSGANVLTF
CDR3 DNA: TGTGCCAGCAGCCCCTCTGGGGCCAACGTCCTGACTTTC
V gene: TRBV11-2
J gene: TRBJ2-6
clone size: NA
D gene: NA

CDR3 protein: CASSFRDRGLTDTQYF
CDR3 DNA: TGTGCCAGCAGCTTTAGGGACAGGGGCCTCACAGATACGCAGTATTTT
V gene: TRBV7-8
J gene: TRBJ2-3
clone size: NA
D gene: TRBD1

CDR3 protein: CASRPHQAGVQETQYF
CDR3 DNA: TGTGCCAGCAGGCCCCACCAAGCGGGAGTCCAAGAGACCCAGTACTTC
V gene: TRBV28
J gene: TRBJ2-5
clone size: NA
D gene: TRBD2

CDR3 protein: CASRSGVNTGELFF
CDR3 DNA: TGTGCCAGCAGGTCGGGGGTGAACACCGGGGAGCTGTTTTTT
V gene: TRBV7-6
J gene: TRBJ2-2
clone size: once
D gene: NA

CDR3 protein: CASSAHPSDEQFF
CDR3 DNA: TGTGCCAGCAGCGCCCACCCCTCAGATGAGCAGTTCTTC
V gene: TRBV11-2
J gene: TRBJ2-1
clone size: NA
D gene: NA

CDR3 protein: CASSLVFAGVTEAFF
CDR3 DNA: TGTGCCAGCAGCTTAGTCTTTGCAGGGGTAACTGAAGCTTTCTTT
V gene: TRBV7-6
J gene: TRBJ1-1
clone size: NA
D gene: NA

CDR3 protein: CASREDRGRCQPQHF
CDR3 DNA: TGTGCCAGCAGGGAGGATCGAGGAAGATGTCAGCCCCAGCATTTT
V gene: TRBV27
J gene: TRBJ1-5
clone size: NA
D gene: NA

CDR3 protein: CAISDPRGLMNANYGYTF
CDR3 DNA: TGTGCCATCAGTGATCCCAGGGGGCTAATGAATGCGAACTATGGCTACACCTTC
V gene: TRBV10-3
J gene: TRBJ1-2
clone size: NA
D gene: TRBD1

CDR3 protein: CASSRGASEAFF
CDR3 DNA: TGTGCCAGCAGTCGGGGGGCGTCTGAAGCTTTCTTT
V gene: TRBV6-6
J gene: TRBJ1-1
clone size: NA
D gene: NA

CDR3 protein: CASSQDRKLAGRPYQETQYF
CDR3 DNA: TGCGCCAGCAGCCAAGATAGGAAACTAGCGGGTCGCCCGTACCAAGAGACCCAGTACTTC
V gene: TRBV4-1
J gene: TRBJ2-5
clone size: once
D gene: TRBD2